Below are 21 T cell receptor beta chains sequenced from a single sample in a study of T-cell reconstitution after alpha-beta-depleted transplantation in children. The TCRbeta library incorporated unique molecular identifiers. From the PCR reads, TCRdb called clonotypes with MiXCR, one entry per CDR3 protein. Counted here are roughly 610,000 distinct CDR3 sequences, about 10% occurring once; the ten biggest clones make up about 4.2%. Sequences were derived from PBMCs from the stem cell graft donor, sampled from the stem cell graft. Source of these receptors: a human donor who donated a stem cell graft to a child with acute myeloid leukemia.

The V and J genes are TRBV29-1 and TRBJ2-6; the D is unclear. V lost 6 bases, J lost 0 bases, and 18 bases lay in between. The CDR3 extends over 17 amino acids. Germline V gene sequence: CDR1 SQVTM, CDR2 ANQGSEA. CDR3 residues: CSVVSRTASSGANVLTF. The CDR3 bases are TGCAGCGTCGTCTCTAGGACGGCCAGCTCTGGGGCCAACGTCCTGACTTTC.

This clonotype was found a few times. The CDR3: CASRSGTGGQETQYF. CDR3 coding DNA: TGTGCCAGCCGCTCGGGGACAGGGGGCCAAGAGACCCAGTACTTC. The genes are TRBV11-2 and TRBJ2-5; 11 positions match TRBD1. Germline V gives CDR1 SGHAT, CDR2 FQNNGV. This CDR3 is 15 amino acids long. Trimming cost V 8 bases and J 1 base; bases outside gene matches: 6.

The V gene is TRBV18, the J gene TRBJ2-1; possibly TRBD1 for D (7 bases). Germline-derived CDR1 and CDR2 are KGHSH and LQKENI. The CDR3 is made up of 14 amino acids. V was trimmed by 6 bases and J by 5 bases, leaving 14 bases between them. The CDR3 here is CASSRDRGNNEQFF. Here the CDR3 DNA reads TGTGCCAGCTCGCGGGACAGAGGAAACAATGAGCAGTTCTTC.

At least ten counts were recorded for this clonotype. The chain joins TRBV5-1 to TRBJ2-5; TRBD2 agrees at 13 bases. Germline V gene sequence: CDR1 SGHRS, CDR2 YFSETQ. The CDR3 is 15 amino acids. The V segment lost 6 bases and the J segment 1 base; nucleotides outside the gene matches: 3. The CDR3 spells CASTGLAGSQETQYF. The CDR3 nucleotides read TGCGCCAGCACGGGACTAGCGGGATCCCAAGAGACCCAGTACTTC. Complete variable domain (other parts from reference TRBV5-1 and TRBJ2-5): KAGVTQTPRYLIKTRGQQVTLSCSPISGHRSVSWYQQTPGQGLQFLFEYFSETQRNKGNFPGRFSGRQFSNSRSEMNVSTLELGDSALYLCASTGLAGSQETQYFGPGTRLLVL.

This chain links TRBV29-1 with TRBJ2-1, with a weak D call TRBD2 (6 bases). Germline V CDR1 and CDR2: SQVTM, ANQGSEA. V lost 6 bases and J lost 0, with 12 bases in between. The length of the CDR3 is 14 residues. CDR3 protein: CSVQTRSSYNEQFF. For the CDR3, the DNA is TGCAGCGTCCAGACTAGGAGCTCCTACAATGAGCAGTTCTTC.

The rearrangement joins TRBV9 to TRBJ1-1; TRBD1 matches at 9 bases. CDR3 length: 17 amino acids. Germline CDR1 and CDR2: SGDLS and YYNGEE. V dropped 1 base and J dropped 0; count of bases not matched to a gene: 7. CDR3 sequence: CASSVLTGGLMNTEAFF. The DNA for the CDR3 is TGTGCCAGCAGCGTACTTACAGGGGGCCTTATGAACACTGAAGCTTTCTTT.

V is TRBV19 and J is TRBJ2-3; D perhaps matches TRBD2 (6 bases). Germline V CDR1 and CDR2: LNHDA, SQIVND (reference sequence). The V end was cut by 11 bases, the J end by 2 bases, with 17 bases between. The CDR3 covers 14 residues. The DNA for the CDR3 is TGTGCCCACGAGCGGGTCGCGGACACAGATACGCAGTATTTT. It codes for CAHERVADTDTQYF.

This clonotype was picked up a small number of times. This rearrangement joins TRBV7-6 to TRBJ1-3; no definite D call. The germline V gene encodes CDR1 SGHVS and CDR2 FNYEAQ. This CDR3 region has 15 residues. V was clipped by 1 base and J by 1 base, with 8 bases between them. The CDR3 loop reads CASSLVSGSGNTIYF. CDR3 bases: TGTGCCAGCAGCTTAGTTTCGGGTTCTGGAAACACCATATATTTT.

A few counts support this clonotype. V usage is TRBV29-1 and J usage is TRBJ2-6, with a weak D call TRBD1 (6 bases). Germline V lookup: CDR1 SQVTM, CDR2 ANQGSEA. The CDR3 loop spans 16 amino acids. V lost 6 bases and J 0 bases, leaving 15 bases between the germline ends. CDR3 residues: CSVKGGRDSGANVLTF. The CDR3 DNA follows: TGCAGCGTGAAAGGGGGACGGGACTCTGGGGCCAACGTCCTGACTTTC.

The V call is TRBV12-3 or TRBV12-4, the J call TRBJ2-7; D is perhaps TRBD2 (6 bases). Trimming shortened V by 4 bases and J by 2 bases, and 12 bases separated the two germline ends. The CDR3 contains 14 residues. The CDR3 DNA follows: TGTGCCAGCAGTTCTGGGGGGATCCCCTACGAGCAGTACTTC. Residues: CASSSGGIPYEQYF.

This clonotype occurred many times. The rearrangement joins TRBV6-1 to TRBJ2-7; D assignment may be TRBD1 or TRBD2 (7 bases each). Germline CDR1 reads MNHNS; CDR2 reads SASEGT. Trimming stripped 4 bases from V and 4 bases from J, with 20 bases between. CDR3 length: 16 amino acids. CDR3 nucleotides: TGTGCCAGCAGTGTGGGAGCAGGGGGAGGGAGATACGAGCAGTACTTC. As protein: CASSVGAGGGRYEQYF.

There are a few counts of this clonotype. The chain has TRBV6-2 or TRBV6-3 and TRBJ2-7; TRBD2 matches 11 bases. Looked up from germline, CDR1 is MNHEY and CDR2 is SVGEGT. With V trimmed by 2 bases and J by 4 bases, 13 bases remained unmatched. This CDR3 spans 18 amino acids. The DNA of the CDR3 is TGTGCCAGCAGTTACGGCGCTAGCGGGAGGACAGTCAGGTACGAGCAGTACTTC. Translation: CASSYGASGRTVRYEQYF.

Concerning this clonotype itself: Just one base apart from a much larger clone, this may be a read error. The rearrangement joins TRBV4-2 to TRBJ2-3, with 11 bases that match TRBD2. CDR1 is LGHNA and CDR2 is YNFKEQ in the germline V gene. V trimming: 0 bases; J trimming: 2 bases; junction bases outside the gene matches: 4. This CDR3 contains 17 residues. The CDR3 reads CASSQDPSGRSTDTQYF. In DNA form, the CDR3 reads TGTGCCAGCAGCCAAGATCCTAGCGGGAGGTCCACAGATACGCAGTATTTT.

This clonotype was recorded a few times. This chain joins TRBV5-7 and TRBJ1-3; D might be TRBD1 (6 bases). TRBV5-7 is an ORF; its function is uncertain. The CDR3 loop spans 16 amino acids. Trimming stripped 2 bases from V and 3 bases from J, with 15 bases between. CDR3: CASSFRGHRFGNTIYF. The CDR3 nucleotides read TGTGCCAGCAGCTTCCGGGGACATCGGTTTGGAAACACCATATATTTT.

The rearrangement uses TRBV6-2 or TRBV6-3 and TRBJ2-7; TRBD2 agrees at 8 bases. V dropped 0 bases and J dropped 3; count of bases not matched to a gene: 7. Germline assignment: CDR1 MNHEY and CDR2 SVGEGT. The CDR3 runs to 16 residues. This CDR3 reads CASSYSPGTRSYEQYF. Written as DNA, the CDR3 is TGTGCCAGCAGTTACTCCCCCGGGACTAGAAGCTACGAGCAGTACTTC.

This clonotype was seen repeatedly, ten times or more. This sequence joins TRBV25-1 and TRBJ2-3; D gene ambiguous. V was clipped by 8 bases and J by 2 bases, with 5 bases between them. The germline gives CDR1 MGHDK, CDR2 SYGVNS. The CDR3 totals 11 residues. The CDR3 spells CASANTDTQYF. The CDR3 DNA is TGTGCCAGCGCAAACACAGATACGCAGTATTTT. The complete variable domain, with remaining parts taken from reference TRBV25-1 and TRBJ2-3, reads EADIYQTPRYLVIGTGKKITLECSQTMGHDKMYWYQQDPGMELHLIHYSYGVNSTEKGDLSSESTVSRIRTEHFPLTLESARPSHTSQYLCASANTDTQYFGPGTRLTVL.

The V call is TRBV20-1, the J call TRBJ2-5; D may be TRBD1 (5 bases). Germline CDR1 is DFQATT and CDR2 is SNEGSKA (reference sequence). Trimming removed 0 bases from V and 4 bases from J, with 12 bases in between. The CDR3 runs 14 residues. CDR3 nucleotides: TGCAGTGCTAGAGATTGGGAAGGGGTAGAGACCCAGTACTTC. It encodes CSARDWEGVETQYF.

CDR3 DNA: TGTGCCAGCAGCTCCAACGCAATCACTAGCACAGATACGCAGTATTTT. This encodes CASSSNAITSTDTQYF. The chain links TRBV7-2 to TRBJ2-3; D remains unclear. The CDR3 spans 16 residues. Per the germline V gene, CDR1 is SGHTA and CDR2 is FQGNSA. The V end was cut by 4 bases, the J end by 0 bases, with 14 bases between. The full variable domain, its missing parts supplied by reference TRBV7-2 and TRBJ2-3, is GAGVSQSPSNKVTEKGKDVELRCDPISGHTALYWYRQSLGQGLEFLIYFQGNSAPDKSGLPSDRFSAERTGGSVSTLTIQRTQQEDSAVYLCASSSNAITSTDTQYFGPGTRLTVL.

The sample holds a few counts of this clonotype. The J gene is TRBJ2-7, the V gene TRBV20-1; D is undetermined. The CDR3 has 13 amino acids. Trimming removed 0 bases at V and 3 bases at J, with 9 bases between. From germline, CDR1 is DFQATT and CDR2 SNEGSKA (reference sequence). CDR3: CSARDYRNYEQYF. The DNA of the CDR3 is TGCAGTGCTAGAGATTATAGGAACTACGAGCAGTACTTC.

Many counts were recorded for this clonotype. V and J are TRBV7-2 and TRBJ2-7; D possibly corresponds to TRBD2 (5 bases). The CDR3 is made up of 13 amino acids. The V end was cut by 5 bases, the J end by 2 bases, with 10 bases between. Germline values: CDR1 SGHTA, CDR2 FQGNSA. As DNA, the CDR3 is TGTGCCAGCAGCGGGGAGTTACCCTACGAGCAGTACTTC. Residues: CASSGELPYEQYF.

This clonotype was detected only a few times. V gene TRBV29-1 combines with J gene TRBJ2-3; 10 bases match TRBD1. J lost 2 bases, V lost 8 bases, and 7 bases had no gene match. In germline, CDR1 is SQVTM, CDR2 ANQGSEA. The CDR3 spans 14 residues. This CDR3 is CSLSGTGDTDTQYF. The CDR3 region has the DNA TGCAGCCTTTCCGGGACAGGGGACACAGATACGCAGTATTTT.